These T cell receptor beta chains were read from a single sample in a study of molecular identifiers for immune sequencing clone quantification. One entry per CDR3 protein, called by TCRdb with MiXCR from the PCR reads. The repertoire holds around 300,000 distinct CDR3 sequences, with roughly a quarter as singletons. The sample taken for sequencing was naive CD8+ T cells from blood, with Jurkat cell RNA spiked in. The receptor set was obtained from a human donor in good health. Some libraries in this study had Jurkat cell RNA spiked in. Each CDR3 is given with its conserved first and last residue. Each record gives: D gene, J gene, clone size, V gene, CDR3 DNA, CDR3 protein. The D gene is left open where the match is weak. Only some rows state a clone size, as once, few, many or a class for expanded clones.

>NA|TRBJ2-5|many|TRBV11-2
TGTGCCAGCAGCTTTATGGGGACATTGCAAGAGACCCAGTACTTC
CASSFMGTLQETQYF
>NA|TRBJ2-3|many|TRBV7-9
TGTGCCAGCAGCTTAGAGAACACAGATACGCAGTATTTT
CASSLENTDTQYF
>NA|TRBJ1-1|NA|TRBV6-2/TRBV6-3
TGTGCCAGCAGAGCCTATGACGGGGCAATGAACACTGAAGCTTTCTTT
CASRAYDGAMNTEAFF
>TRBD1|TRBJ2-3|many|TRBV28
TGTGCCAGCAGTTTGGGGACAGTTAGTGGCACAGATACGCAGTATTTT
CASSLGTVSGTDTQYF
>TRBD2|TRBJ2-7|many|TRBV7-9
TGTGCCAGCAGCTTAGGCGGGGGTTCAGTGGTCTACGAGCAGTACTTC
CASSLGGGSVVYEQYF
>NA|TRBJ2-7|few|TRBV20-1
TGCAGTGCCGGATGGGGGGACCCCATATACGAGCAGTACTTC
CSAGWGDPIYEQYF
>NA|TRBJ1-6|many|TRBV28
TGTGCCAGCCTCCCGCCGAGCTCCTATAATTCACCCCTCCACTTT
CASLPPSSYNSPLHF
>NA|TRBJ2-6|few|TRBV4-3
TGCGCCAGCAGCCAAGATGGGTTAGCGGTCGATACCCTCTCTGGGGCCAACGTCCTGACTTTC
CASSQDGLAVDTLSGANVLTF
>NA|TRBJ2-7|NA|TRBV6-2/TRBV6-3
TGTGCCAGCAGTTACTCGAATCCCGGGGGTTCCTCCTACGAGCAGTACTTC
CASSYSNPGGSSYEQYF
>NA|TRBJ1-5|few|TRBV27
TGTGCCAGCAGTTTTGACAGGACATATCAGCCCCAGCATTTT
CASSFDRTYQPQHF
>NA|TRBJ1-6|NA|TRBV6-5
TGTGCCAGCAGCTCTGATTCACCCCTCCACTTT
CASSSDSPLHF
>TRBD1|TRBJ2-6|many|TRBV27
TGTGCCAGCAGGACAGGACAGGGGGCGTCTGATGCCAACGTCCTGACTTTC
CASRTGQGASDANVLTF
>TRBD1|TRBJ1-1|many|TRBV7-2
TGTGCCAGCAGCTTAGAACAGGGGGCGGCCACTGAAGCTTTCTTT
CASSLEQGAATEAFF
>NA|TRBJ2-3|many|TRBV5-4
TGTGCCAGCAGCCTCATGCCTGGGGTTGGGTTGATGCCGGGCACAGATACGCAGTATTTT
CASSLMPGVGLMPGTDTQYF
>NA|TRBJ2-2|many|TRBV29-1
TGCAGCGTTTCGGGACACAAGAACACCGGGGAGCTGTTTTTT
CSVSGHKNTGELFF
>NA|TRBJ2-2|NA|TRBV30
TGTGCCTGGAGCCTTGACACCGGGGAGCTGTTTTTT
CAWSLDTGELFF
>NA|TRBJ2-3|many|TRBV28
TGTGCCAGCAGTCCAAGACTGAACACAGATACGCAGTATTTT
CASSPRLNTDTQYF
>NA|TRBJ1-1|many|TRBV28
TGTGCCAGCCGCCTCATGAACACTGAAGCTTTCTTT
CASRLMNTEAFF
>NA|TRBJ2-7|many|TRBV7-9
TGTGCCAGCAGCTCAGGACGGGGCGAGCAGTACTTC
CASSSGRGEQYF
>TRBD1|TRBJ1-1|many|TRBV7-8
TGTGCCAGCAGCTTATGGGACAGTATGAACACTGAAGCTTTCTTT
CASSLWDSMNTEAFF
>TRBD1|TRBJ1-1|NA|TRBV29-1
TGCTGCGTTGAAGATTTGACAGGGTCTGGCACTGAAGCTTTCTTT
CCVEDLTGSGTEAFF
>NA|TRBJ2-3|many|TRBV9
TGTGCCAGCAGCATATCTGGGCCAGTGAGCACAGATACGCAGTATTTT
CASSISGPVSTDTQYF
>NA|TRBJ2-5|NA|TRBV11-2
TGTGCCAGCCGCTCCCGCCCCCGGGCCAGCCAAGCGACCCCGTACTTC
CASRSRPRASQATPYF
>NA|TRBJ2-3|NA|TRBV6-2/TRBV6-3
TGTGCCAGCAGTTACTCGTCTCCGAATACGCAGTATTTT
CASSYSSPNTQYF
>TRBD1|TRBJ1-1|NA|TRBV6-2/TRBV6-3
TGTGCCAGCAGTTACTGGGCAGGGGGCACTGAAGCTTTCTTT
CASSYWAGGTEAFF
>TRBD2|TRBJ2-2|NA|TRBV20-1
TGCAGTGCTAGAGATTCGACGGGAGGGCCATACACCGGGGAGCTGTTTTTT
CSARDSTGGPYTGELFF
>NA|TRBJ2-3|NA|TRBV11-2
TGTGCCAGCAGCTTAGGGGGTCCGGGAGCCACAGATACGCAGTATTTT
CASSLGGPGATDTQYF
>NA|TRBJ1-4|many|TRBV12-3/TRBV12-4
TGTGCCAGCAGTTTGTACGGAAGAAATGAAAAACTGTTTTTT
CASSLYGRNEKLFF
>TRBD2|TRBJ2-7|NA|TRBV29-1
TGCAGCGTTGGAGTTTGGGGACTAGCGGGCTACGAGCAGTACTTC
CSVGVWGLAGYEQYF
>NA|TRBJ2-7|NA|TRBV28
TGTGCCAGCAGTTTAGGTATGGGCTGGTCGTATGAGCAGTACTTC
CASSLGMGWSYEQYF
>NA|TRBJ1-1|many|TRBV6-5
TGTGCCAGCAGTTGGGGGGACGCACGGAACACTGAAGCTTTCTTT
CASSWGDARNTEAFF
>NA|TRBJ1-1|NA|TRBV19
TGTGCCAGTAGCCCAAATTGGGGGACCCCCCCTGCAGCTTTCTTT
CASSPNWGTPPAAFF
>TRBD1|TRBJ1-6|few|TRBV14
TGTGCCAGCAGCCAAGATAGAACAGGGGCTTGGGATTCACCCCTCCACTTT
CASSQDRTGAWDSPLHF
>TRBD1|TRBJ1-2|many|TRBV2
TGTGCCAGCAGTGAATCCGCAGGGGGTTATGGCTACACCTTC
CASSESAGGYGYTF
>TRBD1|TRBJ2-7|few|TRBV29-1
TGCAGCGTGGCGGGACAGGGCTACGAGCAGTACTTC
CSVAGQGYEQYF
>TRBD1|TRBJ2-7|few|TRBV20-1
TGCAGTGCTAGATCTACCGGACAGGTTGGTTACGAGCAGTACTTC
CSARSTGQVGYEQYF
>NA|TRBJ1-1|many|TRBV7-6
TGTGCCAGCAGCCCACGGCTACAGGGTTTCACTGAAGCTTTCTTT
CASSPRLQGFTEAFF
>TRBD1|TRBJ1-1|many|TRBV2
TGTGCCAGCAGTGAGGCAGAGGACAGGGGGAACACTGAAGCTTTCTTT
CASSEAEDRGNTEAFF
>TRBD1|TRBJ1-2|few|TRBV10-3
TGTGCCATCAGTGACCCGACAGGGTCTGCTAACTATGGCTACACCTTC
CAISDPTGSANYGYTF
>NA|TRBJ2-7|few|TRBV7-9
TGTGCCAGCGTTTCGGACATTTCCTACGAGCAGTACTTC
CASVSDISYEQYF
>TRBD2|TRBJ2-5|NA|TRBV4-1
TGCACCAGCAGCCAAGTAGTAGCGGGAGTAGAGACCCAGTACTTC
CTSSQVVAGVETQYF
>NA|TRBJ2-5|few|TRBV6-2/TRBV6-3
TGTGCCAGCAGTTATGAAGGCTTTCAAGAGACCCAGTACTTC
CASSYEGFQETQYF
>TRBD1|TRBJ2-7|few|TRBV15
TGTGCCACCAGCAGAGATAGGAACCGGGACAGGACCTACGAGCAGTACTTC
CATSRDRNRDRTYEQYF
>NA|TRBJ2-3|NA|TRBV7-9
TGTGCCAGCAGCTTAGGGGATACGCGGTACTTT
CASSLGDTRYF